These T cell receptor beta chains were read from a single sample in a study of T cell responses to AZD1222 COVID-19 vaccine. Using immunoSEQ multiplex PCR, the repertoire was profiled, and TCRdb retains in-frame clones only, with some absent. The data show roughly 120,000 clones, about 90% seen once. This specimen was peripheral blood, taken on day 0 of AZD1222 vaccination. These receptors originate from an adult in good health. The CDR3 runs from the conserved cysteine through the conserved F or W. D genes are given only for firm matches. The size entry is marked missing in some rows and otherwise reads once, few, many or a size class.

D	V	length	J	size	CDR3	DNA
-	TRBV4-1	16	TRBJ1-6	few	CASSGEQSGVNSPLHF	TGCGCCAGCAGCGGCGAACAGTCGGGTGTAAATTCACCCCTCCACTTT
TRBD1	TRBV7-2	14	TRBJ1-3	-	CASSYTGDGNTIYF	TGTGCCAGCAGCTACACAGGGGATGGAAACACCATATATTTT
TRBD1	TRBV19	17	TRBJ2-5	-	CASSISYGTGLQETQYF	TGTGCCAGTAGTATTTCTTATGGGACAGGGTTACAAGAGACCCAGTACTTC
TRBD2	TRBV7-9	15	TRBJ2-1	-	CASTDGWEGSNEQFF	TGTGCCAGCACCGACGGATGGGAGGGGAGCAATGAGCAGTTCTTC
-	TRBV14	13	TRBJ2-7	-	CASSQDVPYEQYF	TGTGCCAGCAGCCAAGATGTACCCTACGAGCAGTACTTC
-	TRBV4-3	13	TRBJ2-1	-	CASSQALARLQFF	TGCGCCAGCAGCCAAGCCCTAGCGCGTCTACAGTTCTTC
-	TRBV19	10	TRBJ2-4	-	CASSSPTTYF	TGTGCCAGTAGTAGCCCTACCACCTACTTC
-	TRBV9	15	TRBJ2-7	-	CASSSPGRAAYEQYF	TGTGCCAGCAGCTCTCCGGGCAGGGCTGCCTACGAGCAGTACTTC
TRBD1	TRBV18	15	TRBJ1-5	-	CASSIRQGSNQPQHF	TGTGCCAGCTCAATTAGACAGGGGAGCAATCAGCCCCAGCATTTT
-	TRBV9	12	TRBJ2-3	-	CASSVAADTQYF	TGTGCCAGCAGCGTAGCGGCAGATACGCAGTATTTT
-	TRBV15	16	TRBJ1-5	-	CATSRERDTGNQPQHF	TGTGCCACCAGCAGAGAACGGGACACTGGCAATCAGCCCCAGCATTTT
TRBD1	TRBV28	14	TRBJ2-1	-	CASTQDRVRNEQFF	TGTGCCAGCACCCAGGACAGGGTTCGCAATGAGCAGTTCTTC
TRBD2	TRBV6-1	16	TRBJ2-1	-	CASSERNSGGPPEQFF	TGTGCCAGCAGTGAACGGAATAGCGGGGGGCCCCCCGAGCAGTTCTTC
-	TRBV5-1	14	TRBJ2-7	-	CASSLGDLSYEQYF	TGCGCCAGCAGCTTGGGTGACCTCTCCTACGAGCAGTACTTC
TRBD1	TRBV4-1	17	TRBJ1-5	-	CASSPKPGTASNQPQHF	TGCGCCAGCAGCCCCAAACCCGGGACAGCTAGCAATCAGCCCCAGCATTTT
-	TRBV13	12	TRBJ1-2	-	CASSGITSGYTF	TGTGCCAGCAGCGGGATTACTAGCGGCTACACCTTC
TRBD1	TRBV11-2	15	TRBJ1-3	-	CASSLWTGTGNTIYF	TGTGCCAGCAGCCTATGGACAGGGACAGGAAACACCATATATTTT
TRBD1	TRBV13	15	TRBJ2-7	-	CASSFGDRGFYEQYF	TGTGCCAGCAGCTTCGGAGACAGGGGTTTCTACGAGCAGTACTTC
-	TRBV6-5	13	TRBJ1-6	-	CASSSPGGSPLHF	TGTGCCAGCAGTTCTCCGGGCGGGTCACCCCTCCACTTT
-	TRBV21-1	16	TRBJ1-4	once	CASSKVGRGPNEKLFF	TGTGCCAGCAGCAAAGTCGGCAGGGGTCCTAATGAAAAACTGTTTTTT
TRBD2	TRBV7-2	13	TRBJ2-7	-	CASSSTTSGDQYF	TGTGCCAGCAGCTCCACGACTAGCGGGGACCAGTACTTC
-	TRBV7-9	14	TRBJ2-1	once	CASSWREPYNEQFF	TGTGCCAGCAGCTGGCGGGAACCCTACAATGAGCAGTTCTTC
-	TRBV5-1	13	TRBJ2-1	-	CASSLVLVNEQFF	TGCGCCAGCAGCTTGGTTCTAGTCAATGAGCAGTTCTTC
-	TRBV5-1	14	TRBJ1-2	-	CASSFAFGDYGYTF	TGCGCCAGCAGCTTTGCATTTGGGGACTATGGCTACACCTTC
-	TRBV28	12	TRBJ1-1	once	CASTGRGLEAFF	TGTGCCAGCACGGGCAGGGGACTTGAAGCTTTCTTT
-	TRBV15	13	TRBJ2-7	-	CATTEGFGYEQYF	TGTGCCACCACCGAGGGGTTTGGCTACGAGCAGTACTTC
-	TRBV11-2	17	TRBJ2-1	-	CASSSGDFKRAYNEQFF	TGTGCCAGCAGCTCCGGGGACTTTAAACGGGCTTACAATGAGCAGTTCTTC
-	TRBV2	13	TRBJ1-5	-	CASTSDLNQPQHF	TGTGCCAGCACTAGTGATTTAAATCAGCCCCAGCATTTT
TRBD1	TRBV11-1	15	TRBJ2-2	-	CASSTRTGGVGELFF	TGTGCCAGCAGCACAAGGACAGGGGGGGTCGGGGAGCTGTTTTTT
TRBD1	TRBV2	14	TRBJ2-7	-	CASEAGTGSHEQYF	TGTGCCAGCGAAGCCGGGACAGGGAGCCACGAGCAGTACTTC
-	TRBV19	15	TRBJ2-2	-	CASRASDTNTGELFF	TGTGCCAGTAGAGCCTCGGACACGAACACCGGGGAGCTGTTTTTT
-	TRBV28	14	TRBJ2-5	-	CATLGALTGETQYF	TGTGCCACCCTGGGTGCGCTCACAGGAGAGACCCAGTACTTC
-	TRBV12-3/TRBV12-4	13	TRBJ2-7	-	CASSFGTNYEQYF	TGTGCCAGCAGTTTTGGGACAAACTACGAGCAGTACTTC
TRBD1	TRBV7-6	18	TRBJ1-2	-	CASSPNRDRTLPIYGYTF	TGTGCCAGCAGCCCAAACCGGGACAGGACCTTACCGATCTATGGCTACACCTTC
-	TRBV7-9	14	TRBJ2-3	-	CASSLVQYTDTQYF	TGTGCCAGCAGCTTAGTCCAGTACACAGATACGCAGTATTTT
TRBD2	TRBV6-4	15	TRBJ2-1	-	CASSLLAGAGDEQFF	TGTGCCAGCAGCCTTCTAGCGGGAGCAGGCGATGAGCAGTTCTTC
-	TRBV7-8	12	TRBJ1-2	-	CASSPGVSGYTF	TGTGCCAGCAGCCCTGGAGTCTCCGGCTACACCTTC
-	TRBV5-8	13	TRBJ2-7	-	CASSFRLASEQYF	TGTGCCAGCAGCTTCCGGCTAGCCAGCGAGCAGTACTTC
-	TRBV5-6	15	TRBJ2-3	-	CASSLAWGPTDTQYF	TGTGCCAGCAGCTTGGCCTGGGGACCCACAGATACGCAGTATTTT
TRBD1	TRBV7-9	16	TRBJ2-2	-	CASSSFGTVHTGELFF	TGTGCCAGCAGCTCTTTTGGGACAGTTCACACCGGGGAGCTGTTTTTT
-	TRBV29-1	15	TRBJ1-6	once	CSVEVSKIGNSPLHF	TGCAGCGTTGAAGTTTCGAAAATCGGGAATTCACCCCTCCACTTT
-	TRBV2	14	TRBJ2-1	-	CASGFAGQYNEQFF	TGTGCCAGCGGCTTTGCGGGACAGTACAATGAGCAGTTCTTC
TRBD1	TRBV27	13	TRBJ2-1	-	CASSLTGLNEQFF	TGTGCCAGCAGTTTGACAGGGTTGAATGAGCAGTTCTTC
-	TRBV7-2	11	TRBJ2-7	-	CASSLVFEQYF	TGTGCCAGCAGCTTAGTTTTCGAGCAGTACTTC
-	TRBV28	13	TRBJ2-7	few	CASSSGMGTEQYF	TGTGCCAGCAGTTCGGGGATGGGGACCGAGCAGTACTTC
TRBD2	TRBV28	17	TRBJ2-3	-	CASQPDGLVISTDTQYF	TGTGCCAGCCAACCGGACGGACTAGTCATAAGCACAGATACGCAGTATTTT